The rows below give T cell receptor beta chains drawn from one sample of a study of T cell responses to AZD1222 COVID-19 vaccine. Profiling relied on immunoSEQ multiplex PCR, and the TCRdb table lists in-frame clones only, not all of them. The sample includes fewer than 200,000 clones, approximately 90% of them seen just once. Sequenced material: peripheral blood, taken on day 0 of AZD1222 vaccination. These receptors all stem from an adult in good health. CDR3s include the opening cysteine and the closing phenylalanine or tryptophan. D genes are given only for firm matches. Clone size appears in some rows only: once, few, many, or a class for an expanded clone.

cdr3_aa,cdr3_nt,v_call,cdr3_length,d_call,clone_size,j_call
CAWSTALGGYTF,TGTGCCTGGTCGACGGCCCTAGGTGGCTACACCTTC,TRBV30,12,NA,NA,TRBJ1-2
CASSNTGQGGEKLFF,TGTGCCAGTAGTAATACGGGACAGGGAGGAGAAAAACTGTTTTTT,TRBV19,15,TRBD1,NA,TRBJ1-4
CASSERAPKNEQFF,TGTGCCAGCAGTGAGAGGGCCCCGAAAAATGAGCAGTTCTTC,TRBV2,14,NA,NA,TRBJ2-1
CACQRLAGAGELFF,TGTGCTTGCCAGAGACTAGCGGGGGCCGGGGAGCTGTTTTTT,TRBV27,14,TRBD2,NA,TRBJ2-2
CASSLGPNQPQHF,TGCGCCAGCAGCTTGGGACCCAATCAGCCCCAGCATTTT,TRBV5-1,13,NA,once,TRBJ1-5
CASSLSPTALWGLTDTQYF,TGTGCCAGCAGCTTGTCTCCAACCGCCCTGTGGGGACTCACAGATACGCAGTATTTT,TRBV5-5,19,NA,NA,TRBJ2-3
CAISGQGEGYGYTF,TGTGCCATCAGTGGACAGGGTGAGGGCTATGGCTACACCTTC,TRBV10-3,14,TRBD1,once,TRBJ1-2
CASSQTTTVLGGELFF,TGTGCCAGCAGCCAAACAACTACCGTCCTAGGGGGGGAGCTGTTTTTT,TRBV7-2,16,NA,NA,TRBJ2-2
CSVRGGTEAFF,TGCAGCGTTAGAGGGGGCACTGAAGCTTTCTTT,TRBV29-1,11,NA,NA,TRBJ1-1
CASAVGWLNTGELFF,TGTGCCTCAGCAGTTGGGTGGCTGAACACCGGGGAGCTGTTTTTT,TRBV6-5,15,NA,few,TRBJ2-2
CASSLVLAGVRPDNEQFF,TGTGCCAGCAGCTTGGTACTAGCGGGAGTGAGGCCGGATAATGAGCAGTTCTTC,TRBV6-2/TRBV6-3,18,TRBD2,once,TRBJ2-1
CASSSETGAPNTGELFF,TGTGCCAGCAGCTCTGAAACAGGGGCCCCCAACACCGGGGAGCTGTTTTTT,TRBV7-8,17,TRBD1,NA,TRBJ2-2
CASSPGLAGNGETQYF,TGTGCCAGCAGTCCGGGACTAGCGGGGAACGGAGAGACCCAGTACTTC,TRBV27,16,TRBD2,NA,TRBJ2-5
CASAPPGLAVSTDTQYF,TGTGCTAGTGCCCCCCCGGGACTAGCGGTGAGCACAGATACGCAGTATTTT,TRBV12-5,17,TRBD2,NA,TRBJ2-3
CASRGPGQGFDGYTF,TGTGCCAGTAGGGGCCCGGGACAGGGCTTTGATGGCTACACCTTC,TRBV19,15,TRBD1,NA,TRBJ1-2
CATGTSGRTTQYF,TGTGCCACCGGGACTAGCGGCAGGACCACGCAGTATTTT,TRBV6-5,13,TRBD2,NA,TRBJ2-3
CASRTGKNSPLHF,TGTGCCAGCCGGACAGGCAAGAATTCACCCCTCCACTTT,TRBV25-1,13,TRBD1,NA,TRBJ1-6
CASSQATGTGNTIYF,TGTGCCAGCAGCCAGGCGACAGGGACTGGAAACACCATATATTTT,TRBV3-1/TRBV3-2,15,TRBD1,NA,TRBJ1-3
CAISTRTASSYEQYF,TGTGCCATCAGCACTAGGACGGCGAGCTCCTACGAGCAGTACTTC,TRBV10-3,15,NA,once,TRBJ2-7
CASSPIAGERPDTQYF,TGTGCCAGCAGCCCTATAGCGGGAGAAAGGCCAGATACGCAGTATTTT,TRBV7-3,16,TRBD2,NA,TRBJ2-3
CASSPTVAVGYTF,TGTGCCAGCAGCCCTACAGTAGCGGTCGGCTACACCTTC,TRBV11-2,13,NA,NA,TRBJ1-2
CASSPPGGPTDTQYF,TGTGCCAGCTCACCACCGGGGGGGCCCACAGATACGCAGTATTTT,TRBV18,15,NA,NA,TRBJ2-3
CASSQGGGGRIADTQYF,TGTGCCAGCAGCCAAGGAGGGGGAGGGAGGATAGCAGATACGCAGTATTTT,TRBV3-1/TRBV3-2,17,NA,NA,TRBJ2-3
CASSIGRANEQYF,TGTGCCAGTAGTATAGGCAGGGCCAACGAGCAGTACTTC,TRBV19,13,NA,once,TRBJ2-7
CASSPVGKNSPLHF,TGTGCCAGCAGCCCGGTTGGAAAGAATTCACCCCTCCACTTT,TRBV5-4,14,NA,NA,TRBJ1-6
CASSSGGGHRIQPQHF,TGTGCCAGTAGTTCAGGGGGGGGACACAGGATACAGCCCCAGCATTTT,TRBV19,16,TRBD1,NA,TRBJ1-5
CASSIGGTGGTEAFF,TGTGCCAGTAGTATAGGTGGGACAGGAGGCACTGAAGCTTTCTTT,TRBV19,15,TRBD1,NA,TRBJ1-1
CASRGQSYEQYF,TGTGCCAGCAGGGGACAATCCTACGAGCAGTACTTC,TRBV28,12,NA,NA,TRBJ2-7
CASSLNSYNEKLFF,TGTGCCAGCAGCTTAAACAGTTATAATGAAAAACTGTTTTTT,TRBV7-2,14,NA,NA,TRBJ1-4
CASSFSGQGVTNEKLFF,TGTGCCAGCAGCTTTTCGGGACAGGGGGTGACTAATGAAAAACTGTTTTTT,TRBV5-4,17,TRBD1,NA,TRBJ1-4
CASTPDPDSRRGYTF,TGCGCCAGCACTCCTGACCCCGACAGCCGTAGAGGCTACACCTTC,TRBV5-1,15,NA,once,TRBJ1-2
CASSSGQGAYEQYF,TGCGCCAGCAGCTCGGGACAGGGGGCGTACGAGCAGTACTTC,TRBV5-1,14,TRBD1,NA,TRBJ2-7
CASHSLDRVKTQYF,TGTGCCAGCCACTCTTTAGACAGGGTAAAGACCCAGTACTTC,TRBV28,14,TRBD1,NA,TRBJ2-5
CASSLVDYTDTQYF,TGTGCCAGCAGCTTAGTGGACTACACAGATACGCAGTATTTT,TRBV7-2,14,NA,NA,TRBJ2-3
CASSLLVASGQETQYF,TGTGCCAGCAGCTTATTGGTTGCTAGCGGCCAAGAGACCCAGTACTTC,TRBV7-9,16,TRBD2,NA,TRBJ2-5
CASSEARTGGRGYTF,TGTGCCAGCAGTGAAGCAAGGACAGGGGGACGTGGCTACACCTTC,TRBV2,15,TRBD1,NA,TRBJ1-2
CATRSQGNYGYTF,TGTGCCACAAGGTCACAGGGGAACTATGGCTACACCTTC,TRBV19,13,TRBD1,NA,TRBJ1-2
CASSQSSGAYNEQFF,TGTGCCAGCTCTCAATCTAGCGGGGCTTACAATGAGCAGTTCTTC,TRBV18,15,TRBD2,once,TRBJ2-1
CASSTGQYSNQPQHF,TGTGCCAGCAGTACGGGACAGTATAGCAATCAGCCCCAGCATTTT,TRBV28,15,TRBD1,NA,TRBJ1-5
CASSLVVFYEQYF,TGTGCCAGCAGCTTAGTAGTCTTCTACGAGCAGTACTTC,TRBV7-2,13,NA,NA,TRBJ2-7
CASSVVGPGLVAEAFF,TGTGCCAGCAGCGTAGTCGGTCCCGGGTTAGTTGCTGAAGCTTTCTTT,TRBV9,16,NA,NA,TRBJ1-1
CASSATGTVDYEQYF,TGTGCCAGCAGCGCAACCGGGACAGTCGACTACGAGCAGTACTTC,TRBV5-4,15,TRBD1,NA,TRBJ2-7
CATEPGQGYFDSNQPQHF,TGTGCCACCGAGCCGGGACAGGGCTACTTTGATAGCAATCAGCCCCAGCATTTT,TRBV24-1,18,TRBD1,NA,TRBJ1-5
CASSTPAGYSNQPQHF,TGTGCCAGCAGCACTCCAGCGGGATATAGCAATCAGCCCCAGCATTTT,TRBV28,16,NA,NA,TRBJ1-5
CASSDAQNQPQHF,TGTGCCAGCAGTGATGCCCAAAATCAGCCCCAGCATTTT,TRBV6-1,13,NA,NA,TRBJ1-5
CASSLAGAGTTYEQYF,TGTGCCAGCAGCTTGGCCGGAGCGGGGACCACCTACGAGCAGTACTTC,TRBV5-4,16,TRBD2,NA,TRBJ2-7
CASSDSFSGNTIYF,TGTGCCAGCAGCGACAGCTTCTCTGGAAACACCATATATTTT,TRBV6-2/TRBV6-3,14,NA,NA,TRBJ1-3
CASSVGLAGGPSTDTQYF,TGTGCCAGCAGCGTAGGCCTAGCGGGGGGGCCGAGCACAGATACGCAGTATTTT,TRBV9,18,TRBD2,NA,TRBJ2-3
CASSPAAGGTYGYTF,TGTGCCAGCAGCCCCGCCGCCGGGGGAACCTATGGCTACACCTTC,TRBV4-2,15,NA,NA,TRBJ1-2
CASSPEQSYGYTF,TGTGCCAGCAGCCCTGAGCAAAGCTATGGCTACACCTTC,TRBV5-4,13,NA,NA,TRBJ1-2
CATSRDRDTSYEQYF,TGTGCCACCAGCAGAGATAGGGACACCTCCTACGAGCAGTACTTC,TRBV15,15,NA,NA,TRBJ2-7
CATSDASGPSFSYEQYF,TGTGCCACCAGTGACGCCTCGGGACCTTCTTTCTCCTACGAGCAGTACTTC,TRBV24-1,17,NA,NA,TRBJ2-7
CSAIEGRVYGYTF,TGCAGTGCTATTGAGGGGCGGGTCTATGGCTACACCTTC,TRBV20-1,13,NA,NA,TRBJ1-2
CASSYSIVRAYEQYF,TGTGCCAGCAGTTACTCGATTGTCAGGGCCTACGAGCAGTACTTC,TRBV6-5,15,NA,NA,TRBJ2-7
CASSIGAPYSGNTIYF,TGTGCCAGTAGTATTGGGGCCCCGTACTCTGGAAACACCATATATTTT,TRBV19,16,NA,NA,TRBJ1-3
CASSITGGYTF,TGTGCCAGTAGTATAACGGGTGGCTACACCTTC,TRBV19,11,NA,NA,TRBJ1-2
CASSAAGGSYNEQFF,TGTGCCAGCAGCGCCGCGGGGGGCTCCTACAATGAGCAGTTCTTC,TRBV9,15,TRBD2,once,TRBJ2-1
CASTFPGANSNQPQHF,TGTGCCAGCACCTTCCCGGGCGCGAATAGCAATCAGCCCCAGCATTTT,TRBV5-8,16,NA,NA,TRBJ1-5
CASSDHSYEQYF,TGTGCCAGCAGTGATCACAGCTACGAGCAGTACTTC,TRBV2,12,NA,NA,TRBJ2-7
CASSQQGIEQFF,TGTGCCAGCAGCCAACAGGGGATTGAGCAGTTCTTC,TRBV14,12,NA,NA,TRBJ2-1